This is a list of T cell receptor beta chains from one sample in a study of OX40 agonist ivuxolimab in advanced cancers. This table comes from immunoSEQ multiplex PCR, and its TCRdb copy is limited to in-frame clones, with some not included. The table lists approximately 30,000 clones, less than 90% of them singletons, with 15% to 20% in the top ten. The sequences come from CD4+ or CD8+ T cells sorted from blood, collected in a trial of the OX40 agonist ivuxolimab. These receptors were taken from an adult with an advanced solid tumor such as melanoma, head and neck, liver or kidney cancer. The CDR3 runs from the conserved cysteine through the conserved F or W. A D gene is named only where the DNA matches it firmly. Not all rows give a size; the values are once, few, many and, for expanded clones, a class.

j_call | clone_size | v_call | d_call | cdr3_aa | cdr3_nt
TRBJ2-7 | . | TRBV6-1 | . | CASSYLYEQYF | TGTGCCAGCAGTTACCTCTACGAGCAGTACTTC
TRBJ2-3 | once | TRBV5-1 | . | CASSREGGLTGDYTDTQYF | TGCGCCAGCAGCAGGGAGGGGGGTTTGACAGGGGACTACACAGATACGCAGTATTTT
TRBJ2-1 | . | TRBV10-2 | TRBD2 | CASRGGNEQFF | TGCGCCAGCAGGGGAGGGAATGAGCAGTTCTTC
TRBJ2-5 | . | TRBV7-9 | TRBD2 | CASSGLVGETQYF | TGTGCCAGCAGTGGACTAGTCGGGGAGACCCAGTACTTC
TRBJ2-3 | . | TRBV6-1 | . | CASCGRDTDTQYF | TGTGCCAGCTGTGGCAGGGATACAGATACGCAGTATTTT
TRBJ2-1 | . | TRBV9 | TRBD2 | CASSTGLAETSYNEQFF | TGTGCCAGCAGCACAGGACTAGCGGAGACCTCCTACAATGAGCAGTTCTTC
TRBJ1-5 | once | TRBV13 | . | CASSLGSQPQHF | TGTGCCAGCAGCTTAGGGAGCCAGCCCCAGCATTTT
TRBJ2-2 | once | TRBV19 | TRBD1 | CASSWTGALNTGELFF | TGTGCCAGTAGTTGGACAGGGGCTTTGAACACCGGGGAGCTGTTTTTT
TRBJ1-2 | . | TRBV10-2 | . | CASSEWTDNYGYTF | TGCGCCAGCAGTGAGTGGACAGATAACTATGGCTACACCTTC
TRBJ2-7 | medium-sized | TRBV10-1 | . | CASSEGESSYEQYF | TGCGCCAGCAGTGAGGGGGAGAGCTCCTACGAGCAGTACTTC
TRBJ2-5 | . | TRBV7-9 | . | CASSLEGHEYQETQYF | TGTGCCAGCAGCTTAGAGGGACACGAGTACCAAGAGACCCAGTACTTC
TRBJ2-1 | . | TRBV19 | TRBD1 | CASRGTGQNEQFF | TGTGCCAGTAGGGGGACAGGACAAAATGAGCAGTTCTTC
TRBJ2-2 | . | TRBV27 | . | CASSLLNTGELFF | TGTGCCAGCAGTTTACTGAACACCGGGGAGCTGTTTTTT
TRBJ2-5 | . | TRBV27 | . | CASSSQETQYF | TGTGCCAGCAGTTCCCAAGAGACCCAGTACTTC
TRBJ2-7 | . | TRBV27 | TRBD2 | CATRLASPSSYEQYF | TGTGCCACCCGACTAGCGTCGCCGAGCTCCTACGAGCAGTACTTC
TRBJ1-5 | . | TRBV27 | . | CASSFRGDQAQHF | TGTGCCAGCAGTTTTAGGGGAGATCAGGCCCAGCATTTT
TRBJ2-7 | . | TRBV6-6 | TRBD1 | CASSYSGQGAEQYF | TGTGCCAGCAGTTACTCAGGGCAGGGGGCCGAGCAGTACTTC
TRBJ2-7 | . | TRBV4-3 | TRBD2 | CASSPGLAAKSSYEQYF | TGCGCCAGCAGCCCGGGACTAGCGGCTAAAAGCTCCTACGAGCAGTACTTC
TRBJ2-7 | few | TRBV5-1 | . | CASSLERYYEQYF | TGCGCCAGCAGCTTGGAACGCTACTACGAGCAGTACTTC
TRBJ1-1 | few | TRBV4-3 | TRBD1 | CASSPWTGEEAFF | TGCGCCAGCAGTCCCTGGACAGGGGAGGAAGCTTTCTTT
TRBJ2-7 | few | TRBV14 | . | CASSHWDYEQYF | TGTGCCAGCAGCCATTGGGACTACGAGCAGTACTTC
TRBJ2-1 | . | TRBV11-1 | . | CASSTWTLGGEQFF | TGTGCCAGCAGCACTTGGACTTTAGGGGGTGAGCAGTTCTTC
TRBJ1-1 | . | TRBV29-1 | . | CSVEQGNTEAFF | TGCAGCGTTGAACAGGGGAACACTGAAGCTTTCTTT
TRBJ2-7 | . | TRBV19 | . | CASSIGGTVYEQYF | TGTGCCAGTAGTATAGGGGGGACGGTCTACGAGCAGTACTTC